This T cell receptor (beta chain) comes out of a study of beta chain features in type 1 diabetes. Study summary: The number of sorted cells examined across all samples was 107,917,701. Findings and caveats of the study: cDNA sequencing could over-represent cells with high TCR expression. Still unanswered here is whether HLA type influences TCRB rearrangement. Shortening of TCRB CDR3s, moderate but significant, appeared in all four CD4+ subsets of Type 1 diabetes patients.

This clone appeared a single time. Antigen specificity is unknown. TCRB transcripts that were expressed got sequenced, as all of the isolated RNA had been reverse transcribed. A few million reads, on average, came from each naive, central memory and regulatory T cell sample. Repertoires were generated with immunoSEQ multiplex PCR, while TCRdb's copy carries only in-frame clones and drops some. The sample carries fewer than 200,000 clones, 10% recorded once. Germline V gene sequence: CDR1 SNHLY, CDR2 FYNNEI. The CDR3 runs to 15 residues. The V end lost 0 bases, the J end lost 5 bases, and 13 bases lay between the germline ends.

V is TRBV2 and J is TRBJ1-1, with unresolved D. The TCR sequence derives from a man aged 25 to 40 with type 1 diabetes. Material for sequencing was central memory CD4+ T cells from blood. The CDR3 sequence: CASSEAPMARTEAFF. CDR3 coding DNA: TGTGCCAGCAGTGAAGCTCCGATGGCCAGGACTGAAGCTTTCTTT.